This T cell receptor (beta chain) was retrieved from a study of PD-L1 blockade in urothelial cancer. This clone was recorded once. Sequenced by immunoSEQ multiplex PCR; TCRdb stores in-frame clones only, minus some. The sample includes 45,000 to 60,000 clones, 75% to 90% of them seen just once. Germline V gene sequence: CDR1 SGHAT, CDR2 FQNNGV. V shed 5 bases and J 0 bases; nucleotides not matched to a gene: 3. The CDR3 contains 15 residues. The chain couples TRBV11-2 to TRBJ2-7, with 11 bases identical to TRBD2. The sequences come from PBMCs, collected around atezolizumab (anti-PD-L1) treatment. The TCR sequence derives from a man aged 40-49 years with urothelial cancer. This chain's CDR3 is CASSTGLAGSYEQYF. The CDR3 nucleotides are TGTGCCAGCAGCACAGGACTAGCGGGCTCCTACGAGCAGTACTTC.